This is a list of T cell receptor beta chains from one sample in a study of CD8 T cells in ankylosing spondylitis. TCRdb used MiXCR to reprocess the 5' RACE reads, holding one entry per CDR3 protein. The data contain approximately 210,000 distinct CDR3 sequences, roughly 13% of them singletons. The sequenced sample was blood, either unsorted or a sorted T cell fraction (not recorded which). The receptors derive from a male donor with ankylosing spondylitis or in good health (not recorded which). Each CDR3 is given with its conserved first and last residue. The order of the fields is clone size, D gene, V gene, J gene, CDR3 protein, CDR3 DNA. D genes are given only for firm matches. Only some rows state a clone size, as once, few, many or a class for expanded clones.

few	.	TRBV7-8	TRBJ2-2	CASSFSGGIVNTGELFF	TGTGCCAGCAGCTTCTCGGGCGGGATAGTGAACACCGGGGAGCTGTTTTTT
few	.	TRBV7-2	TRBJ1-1	CASSALTVDGAFF	TGTGCCAGCAGCGCCCTGACCGTAGATGGAGCTTTCTTT
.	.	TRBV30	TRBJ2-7	CAWSRSSSYEQYF	TGTGCCTGGAGCCGGTCCAGCTCCTACGAGCAGTACTTC
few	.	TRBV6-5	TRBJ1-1	CASSYSFVGTEAFF	TGTGCCAGCAGTTACTCATTCGTAGGGACTGAAGCTTTCTTT
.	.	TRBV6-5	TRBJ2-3	CASSYGGGLSTDTQYF	TGTGCCAGCAGTTATGGTGGGGGACTCAGCACAGATACGCAGTATTTT
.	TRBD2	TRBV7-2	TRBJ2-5	CASSLGLATKETQYF	TGTGCCAGCAGCCTCGGACTAGCGACAAAAGAGACCCAGTACTTC
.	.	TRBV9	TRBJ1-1	CASSLAGGTTEAFF	TGTGCCAGCAGCCTCGCCGGGGGGACCACTGAAGCTTTCTTT
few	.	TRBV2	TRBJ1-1	CVEGVSEAFF	TGTGTCGAAGGGGTCTCTGAAGCTTTCTTT
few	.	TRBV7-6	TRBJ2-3	CASSPEAGGSMNTQYF	TGTGCCAGCAGCCCCGAAGCAGGGGGGTCTATGAATACGCAGTATTTT
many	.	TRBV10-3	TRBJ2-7	CAISESEGPYEQYF	TGTGCCATCAGTGAGTCGGAAGGTCCATACGAGCAGTACTTC
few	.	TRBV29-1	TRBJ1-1	CSVEMNTEAFF	TGCAGCGTTGAGATGAACACTGAAGCTTTCTTT
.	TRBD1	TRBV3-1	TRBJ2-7	CASSRGQGQEEQYF	TGTGCCAGCAGCCGGGGACAGGGCCAGGAAGAGCAGTACTTC
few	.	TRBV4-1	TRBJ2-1	CASSQDLGWSEQFF	TGCGCCAGCAGCCAAGATCTTGGGTGGTCTGAGCAGTTCTTC
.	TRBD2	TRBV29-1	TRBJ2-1	CSVQSAGGAYNEQFF	TGCAGCGTTCAGTCCGCGGGAGGGGCCTACAATGAGCAGTTCTTC
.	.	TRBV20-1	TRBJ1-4	CSARGGQTNEKLFF	TGCAGTGCTAGAGGAGGGCAGACTAATGAAAAACTGTTTTTT
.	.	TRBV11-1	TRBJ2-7	CASSHPGTSPSSPFYEQYF	TGTGCCAGCAGCCATCCGGGGACCTCCCCCTCTTCGCCTTTCTACGAGCAGTACTTC
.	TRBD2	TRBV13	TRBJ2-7	CASSPSGRNGEQYF	TGTGCCAGCAGCCCTAGCGGGAGAAATGGGGAGCAGTACTTC
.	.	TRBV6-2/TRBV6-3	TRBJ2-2	CASRDFTGELFF	TGTGCCAGCAGGGATTTCACCGGGGAGCTGTTTTTT
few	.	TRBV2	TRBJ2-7	CASSPRPVYEQYF	TGTGCCAGCAGTCCGAGGCCCGTTTACGAGCAGTACTTC
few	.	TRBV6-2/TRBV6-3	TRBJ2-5	CASRTGTTGTQYF	TGTGCCAGCAGGACTGGGACGACGGGGACCCAGTACTTC
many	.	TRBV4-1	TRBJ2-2	CASSQPPAGESGLFF	TGCGCCAGCAGCCAACCTCCGGCAGGAGAGTCCGGGCTGTTTTTT
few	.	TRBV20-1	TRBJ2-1	CSARISSPEQFF	TGCAGTGCTAGGATTTCTAGCCCGGAGCAGTTCTTC
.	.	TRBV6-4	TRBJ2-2	CASSDSRLETGELFF	TGTGCCAGCAGTGACTCGAGACTAGAAACAGGGGAGCTGTTTTTT
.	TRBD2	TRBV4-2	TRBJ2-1	CASSLGLAGGFTTPLGYNEQFF	TGTGCCAGCAGCCTAGGACTAGCGGGAGGCTTCACCACTCCCCTAGGTTACAATGAGCAGTTCTTC
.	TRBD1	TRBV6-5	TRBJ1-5	CASSYSGQYQPQHF	TGTGCCAGCAGTTACTCGGGACAGTATCAGCCCCAGCATTTT
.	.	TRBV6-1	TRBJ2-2	CASLDQTEGGELFF	TGTGCCAGCCTTGATCAAACGGAAGGCGGGGAGCTGTTTTTT
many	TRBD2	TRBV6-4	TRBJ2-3	CASSLAGDGTDTQYF	TGTGCCAGCAGTTTAGCGGGAGACGGCACAGATACGCAGTATTTT
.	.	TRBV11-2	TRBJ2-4	CASSLGGGLAKNIQYF	TGTGCCAGCAGCTTAGGAGGGGGGTTAGCCAAAAACATTCAGTACTTC
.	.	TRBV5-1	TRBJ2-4	CASSLTGQLNIQYF	TGCGCCAGCAGCCTTACCGGACAGCTAAACATTCAGTACTTC
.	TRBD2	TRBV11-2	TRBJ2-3	CASSFSGSITDTQYF	TGTGCCAGCAGCTTCAGCGGGAGTATAACAGATACGCAGTATTTT
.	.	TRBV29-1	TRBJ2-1	CSVEEGDSYNEQFF	TGCAGCGTTGAAGAGGGCGACTCCTACAATGAGCAGTTCTTC
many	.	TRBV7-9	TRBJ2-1	CASSLVRRYNEQFF	TGTGCCAGCAGCTTAGTGAGACGTTACAATGAGCAGTTCTTC
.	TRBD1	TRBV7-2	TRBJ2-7	CASSLLQGAFHYEQHF	TGTGCCAGCAGTCTTCTGCAGGGGGCCTTTCACTACGAGCAGCACTTC